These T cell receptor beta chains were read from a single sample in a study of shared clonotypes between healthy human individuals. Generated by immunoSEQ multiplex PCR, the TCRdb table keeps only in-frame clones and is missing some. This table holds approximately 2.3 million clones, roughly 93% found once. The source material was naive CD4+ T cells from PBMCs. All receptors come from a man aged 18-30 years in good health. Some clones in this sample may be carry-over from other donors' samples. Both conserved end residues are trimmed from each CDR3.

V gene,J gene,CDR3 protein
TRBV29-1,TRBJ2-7,SVEIAGRAYEQY
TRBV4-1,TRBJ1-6,ASSQVAGENHNSPLH
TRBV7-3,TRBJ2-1,ASSLGLASDEQF
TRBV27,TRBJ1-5,ASRGGWGNQPQH
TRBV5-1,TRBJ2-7,ASSLGGGEQY
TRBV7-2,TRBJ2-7,ASSWGPGTSGTAYEQY
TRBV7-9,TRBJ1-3,ASQGTPGNTIY
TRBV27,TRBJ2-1,ASSARQNRPGNEQF
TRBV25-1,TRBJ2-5,ASSESFGGRNPETQY
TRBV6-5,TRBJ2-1,ASTQSSGRAFEQF
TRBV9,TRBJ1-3,ASSVQGSGNTIY
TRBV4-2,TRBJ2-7,ASSRSGSYEQY
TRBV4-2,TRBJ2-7,ASSHLAGAFSYEQY
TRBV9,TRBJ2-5,ASSGLAGVDETQY
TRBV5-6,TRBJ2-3,ASSLVGGGTDTQY
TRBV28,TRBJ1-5,ASSSDSRRRNQPQH
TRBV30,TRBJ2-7,AWTRRDRDRGEQY
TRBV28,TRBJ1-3,ASTGQGAPGNTIY
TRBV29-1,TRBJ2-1,SVSRLAGADNEQF
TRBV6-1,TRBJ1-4,ASSEETGGWVGEKLF
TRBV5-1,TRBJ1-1,ASSGQDPEAF
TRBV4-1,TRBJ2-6,ASSQEVRAPGANVLT
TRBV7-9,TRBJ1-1,ASSLGGIDEAF
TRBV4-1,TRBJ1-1,ASSRRDRVAAEAF
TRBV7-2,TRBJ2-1,ASSRLGLSSYNEQF
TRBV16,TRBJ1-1,ASSQSQSTEAF
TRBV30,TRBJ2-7,AWSVPGPLYEQY
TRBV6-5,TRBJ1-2,ASRAGNYGYT
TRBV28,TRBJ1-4,ASSLPGGGEKLF
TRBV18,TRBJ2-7,ASSPFPATYEQY
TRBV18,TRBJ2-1,ASSPLRSGRLTGNEQF
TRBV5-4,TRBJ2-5,ASSLPEQETQY
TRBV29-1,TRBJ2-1,SVARGTGYNEQF
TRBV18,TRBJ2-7,ASSPGQGSTYEQY
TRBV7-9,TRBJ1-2,ASSLGRTAFYGYT
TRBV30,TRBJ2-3,AWSVQAGVQDTQY
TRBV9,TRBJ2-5,ASSVGASGRETQY
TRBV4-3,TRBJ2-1,ASSQDLLRGASSYNEQF
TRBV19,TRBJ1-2,ASREQGNPYGYT
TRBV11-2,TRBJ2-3,ASSLFESSTDTQY
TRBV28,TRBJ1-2,ASSRDSYGYT
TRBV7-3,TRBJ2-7,ASSLWGGTYEQY
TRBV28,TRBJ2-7,ASSRTGVANYEQY
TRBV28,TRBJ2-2,ASGTPNTGELF
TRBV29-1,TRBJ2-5,SVAYIKGFHGQETQY
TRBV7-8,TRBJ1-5,ASSPFGTAASNQPQH
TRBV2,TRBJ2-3,ASSRTSGRITDTQY
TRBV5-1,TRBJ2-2,ASSFTSGRAPGELF
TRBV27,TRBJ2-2,ASSFDWRAANTGELF
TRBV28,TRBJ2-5,ASSVGQPQETQY
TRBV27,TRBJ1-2,ASIIYRARPGEGYT